Sequencing of this T cell receptor (beta chain) was carried out in a study of regulatory T cells in long-lasting Graves disease. Indicated time point: persistent/refractory GD, antithyroid drugs over 5 years with positive TRAb. Construction of the TCR library relied on RNA isolated from PBMCs. EDTA tubes received around 9.9 milliliters of collected peripheral blood. Researchers made TCR beta libraries by using iRepertoire HTBI primers and running Arm-PCR on CDR3 regions. Via MiXCR, TCRdb re-called the multiplex PCR reads, giving one row per CDR3 protein. This table holds 350,000 to 500,000 distinct CDR3 sequences, 21% found once. The CDR3 is 14 residues long. V was shortened by 3 bases and J by 1 base, with 12 bases between the two germline ends. Germline CDR1 DFQATT, CDR2 SNEGSKA (reference sequence).

This sequence was found in a female donor with Graves disease. The rearrangement links TRBV20-1 to TRBJ1-1; D is undetermined. The material sequenced was peripheral blood mononuclear cells (PBMCs), taken when the disease was refractory, from a patient treated with antithyroid drugs. The CDR3 sequence: CSARYGGPNTEAFF. The CDR3 DNA is TGCAGTGCTAGGTATGGCGGCCCGAACACTGAAGCTTTCTTT.